The 23 T cell receptor beta chains in this list originate from one sample, sequenced in a study of T cell responses to AZD1222 COVID-19 vaccine. TCRdb keeps only in-frame clones here, not all; method: immunoSEQ multiplex PCR. The data show 99,000 or so clones, with 80% to 90% seen just once and 35% to 45% held by the top ten. The starting material was peripheral blood, obtained 28 days after the second AZD1222 dose. The receptors were sampled from an adult who received the AZD1222 COVID-19 vaccine.

The J gene is TRBJ1-2, the V gene TRBV11-2; 10 nucleotides agree with TRBD1. Per the germline V gene, CDR1 is SGHAT and CDR2 is FQNNGV. This CDR3 region has 14 residues. Trimming at V came to 5 bases and at J to 4 bases, leaving 4 bases not matched to a gene. This chain's CDR3 is CASSRGQGLYGYTF. The DNA of the CDR3 is TGTGCCAGCAGCCGGGGACAGGGGCTCTATGGCTACACCTTC.

The chain combines TRBV19 with TRBJ1-6; no clear D gene. CDR1 is LNHDA and CDR2 is SQIVND in the germline V gene (reference sequence). This CDR3 is built from 13 residues. V was pared by 6 bases and J by 5 bases, with 8 bases between. CDR3 sequence reads: CASRKENNSPLHF. The DNA for the CDR3 is TGTGCCAGTAGGAAGGAGAATAATTCACCCCTCCACTTT.

The chain carries TRBV4-3 and TRBJ1-1, with 7 bases matching TRBD1. The CDR3 has 15 amino acids. The ends lost 0 bases at V and 1 base at J; junction bases unmatched: 2. Germline V gene data show CDR1 as LGHNA and CDR2 as YSLEER. Here the CDR3 DNA reads TGCGCCAGCAGCCAAGAAGGGGGCCAGAACACTGAAGCTTTCTTT. Amino acid sequence: CASSQEGGQNTEAFF.

The chain employs TRBV10-3 and TRBJ2-3, with 9 bases aligning to TRBD2. This CDR3 region has 16 residues. Germline V gene lookup returns CDR1 ENHRY and CDR2 SYGVKD. Trimming took 5 bases from V and 4 from J; bases not matched to a gene: 10. This CDR3 reads CAISPLGSGSADTQYF. The CDR3 DNA is TGTGCCATCAGTCCCCTGGGTAGCGGGAGTGCAGATACGCAGTATTTT.

This chain uses TRBV11-2 with TRBJ2-7; TRBD1 agrees at 8 bases. Germline V gene sequence: CDR1 SGHAT, CDR2 FQNNGV. The CDR3 has 18 residues. The V gene end was trimmed by 1 base and the J gene end by 1 base; junction bases not matched to a gene: 12. The DNA for the CDR3 is TGTGCCAGCAGCTTAGCGCCGAGCTCCGGGACAGGTTCCTACGAGCAGTACTTC. Its protein product is CASSLAPSSGTGSYEQYF.

The genes are TRBV6-2 or TRBV6-3 and TRBJ1-2; D may be TRBD1 (5 bases). The CDR3 is 14 residues long. CDR1 is MNHEY and CDR2 is SVGEGT in the germline V gene. Trimming removed 6 bases from V and 7 bases from J, with 18 bases in between. CDR3 coding DNA: TGTGCCAGCAGCGGGGGGGTGTATCTCTCTGGCTACACCTTC. Translated, it gives CASSGGVYLSGYTF.

V is TRBV27 and J is TRBJ2-2; TRBD2 matches 14 bases. Germline V gene sequence: CDR1 MNHEY, CDR2 SMNVEV (reference sequence). After removal of 3 bases from V and 8 bases from J, the junction contained 5 bases not matched to a gene. CDR3 size: 16 residues. The CDR3 sequence is CASSFPGLAGVGELFF. The CDR3 DNA follows: TGTGCCAGCAGTTTCCCGGGACTAGCGGGAGTGGGGGAGCTGTTTTTT.

CDR3 DNA: TGCGCCAGCAGTCAGGAGATAGCGGGAGTCACCTACAATGAGCAGTTCTTC. It codes for CASSQEIAGVTYNEQFF. The chain employs TRBV23-1 and TRBJ2-1; 9 nucleotides match TRBD2. TRBV23-1 is marked as an open reading frame, function uncertain. V lost 3 bases, J lost 2 bases, and 8 bases stayed unmatched. The CDR3 totals 17 residues.

This clone came up a few times. The rearrangement links TRBV28 to TRBJ1-4, with a possible D match to TRBD1 (5 bases). The ends were cut back, 7 bases at V and 2 bases at J, with 14 bases in the middle. Germline-derived CDR1 and CDR2 are MDHEN and SYDVKM. This CDR3 has 15 residues. CDR3 residues: CASTYGGVTNEKLFF. The DNA of the CDR3 is TGTGCCAGCACCTACGGGGGGGTGACTAATGAAAAACTGTTTTTT.

In its sample, this clone was seen once. The chain combines TRBV12-3 or TRBV12-4 with TRBJ2-7; no firm D call. V lost 8 bases and J lost 3, with 5 bases in between. The CDR3 sequence is 10 residues long. Here the CDR3 DNA reads TGTGCCAGCGGTGGCTACGAGCAGTACTTC. Its translation: CASGGYEQYF.

The rearrangement links TRBV7-9 to TRBJ2-7; tentative D call: TRBD2 (6 bases). V lost 5 bases, J lost 7 bases, and 12 bases lay in between. The CDR3 consists of 12 residues. Germline loops: CDR1 SEHNR, CDR2 FQNEAQ (reference sequence). The CDR3 DNA reads TGTGCCAGCAGCGCACTAGCTGGGGAGCAGTACTTC. This translates into CASSALAGEQYF.

The chain combines TRBV7-9 with TRBJ1-2; 8 bases agree with TRBD1. This CDR3 spans 15 amino acids. The V gene's germline CDR1 is SEHNR and CDR2 FQNEAQ (reference sequence). Losses at the gene ends were 1 base for V and 3 bases for J; bases not matched to a gene: 4. DNA of the CDR3: TGTGCCAGCAGCTTAGACAGGGGGTTTGACTATGGCTACACCTTC. Translated, it gives CASSLDRGFDYGYTF.

This clone came up once. The gene calls are TRBV12-3 or TRBV12-4 and TRBJ2-7, with a weak D call TRBD2 (6 bases). There are 13 residues in the CDR3. Trimming took off 6 bases at V and 5 bases at J, with 14 bases between the two ends. CDR3 DNA sequence: TGTGCCAGCAGCCGTGGGGACTTTAACGAGCAGTACTTC. This gives the protein CASSRGDFNEQYF.

This chain connects TRBV19 to TRBJ2-1; D is unclear. V was trimmed by 4 bases and J by 3 bases, leaving 7 bases between them. The length of the CDR3 is 13 residues. Germline CDR1 is LNHDA and CDR2 is SQIVND (reference sequence). In DNA form, the CDR3 reads TGTGCCAGTAGTACTCGTGGCTACAATGAGCAGTTCTTC. This encodes CASSTRGYNEQFF.

This clone was picked up a small number of times. The chain uses TRBV11-3 and TRBJ2-2, with no clear D. Looked up from germline, CDR1 is SGHNT and CDR2 is YENEEA. V was trimmed by 1 base and J by 4 bases, leaving 4 bases between them. This CDR3 is built from 13 residues. The CDR3 region has the DNA TGTGCCAGCAGCTTAGCTGTCACCGGGGAGCTGTTTTTT. Protein product: CASSLAVTGELFF.

The gene calls are TRBV6-1 and TRBJ2-5; the D call may be TRBD1 or TRBD2 (5 bases each). CDR1 and CDR2 (germline): MNHNS, SASEGT. Trimming cost V 3 bases and J 7 bases, with 15 bases left between them. The CDR3 totals 14 residues. The CDR3 nucleotides are TGTGCCAGCAGTGACGGCTCATGGGACCGGACCCAGTACTTC. It yields the protein CASSDGSWDRTQYF.

This rearrangement joins TRBV10-3 to TRBJ1-2, with D tentatively TRBD1 (6 bases). V gave up 7 bases and J gave up 5 bases, with 20 bases separating them. In germline, CDR1 is ENHRY, CDR2 SYGVKD. This CDR3 is 15 amino acids long. The CDR3 DNA is TGTGCCATCACCCCAGAGGGGGGTCAAACTTATGGCTACACCTTC. Its protein is CAITPEGGQTYGYTF.

The chain links TRBV7-9 to TRBJ1-4, with TRBD1 matching 7 bases. The germline V gene has CDR1 SEHNR and CDR2 FQNEAQ (reference sequence). The CDR3 is 16 amino acids. The V gene end was trimmed by 0 bases and the J gene end by 7 bases; junction bases not matched to a gene: 8. The CDR3 sequence is CASSLAIRGSGEKLFF. CDR3 sequence (DNA): TGTGCCAGCAGCTTAGCCATCAGGGGGTCTGGTGAAAAACTGTTTTTT.

Only one count was recorded for this clone. V gene TRBV6-6 combines with J gene TRBJ1-3; 9 bases align to TRBD1. The CDR3 runs to 16 residues. The trim removed 2 bases at V and 0 bases at J, leaving 2 bases unmatched. Germline lookup yields CDR1 MNHNY and CDR2 SVGAGI (reference sequence). The CDR3 sequence is CASSYGQGRSGNTIYF. Written as DNA, the CDR3 is TGTGCCAGCAGTTACGGACAGGGGCGCTCTGGAAACACCATATATTTT.

This clone was seen a handful of times. The chain couples TRBV6-5 to TRBJ1-1, with 9 bases identical to TRBD1. The V and J ends lost 10 bases and 0 bases, in that order; junction bases with no gene match: 3. Germline V CDR1 and CDR2: MNHEY, SVGAGI. This CDR3 region has 13 residues. CDR3 coding DNA: TGTGCCATTGGACAGGGGATGAACACTGAAGCTTTCTTT. This gives the protein CAIGQGMNTEAFF.

The J gene is TRBJ2-7, the V gene TRBV19; D not resolved. Germline assignment: CDR1 LNHDA and CDR2 SQIVND (reference sequence). Trimming stripped 0 bases from V and 3 bases from J, with 15 bases between. This CDR3 has 16 amino acids. The CDR3 region is CASSIDENARRYEQYF. CDR3 nucleotides: TGTGCCAGTAGTATAGATGAGAACGCCCGACGCTACGAGCAGTACTTC. The whole variable domain, remainder taken from reference TRBV19 and TRBJ2-7, is DGGITQSPKYLFRKEGQNVTLSCEQNLNHDAMYWYRQDPGQGLRLIYYSQIVNDFQKGDIAEGYSVSREKKESFPLTVTSAQKNPTAFYLCASSIDENARRYEQYFGPGTRLTVT.

The chain employs TRBV27 and TRBJ2-7; TRBD1 or TRBD2 may be the D gene (5 bases each). V shed 7 bases and J shed 5 bases, with 15 bases lying between them. This CDR3 region has 13 residues. In germline, CDR1 is MNHEY, CDR2 SMNVEV (reference sequence). CDR3 DNA sequence: TGTGCCAGCACGAGGGGCTTGGGGAACGAGCAGTACTTC. Its translation is CASTRGLGNEQYF.

The chain links TRBV7-2 to TRBJ2-1, with 7 bases that match TRBD2. The V and J ends lost 1 base and 8 bases, in that order; junction bases with no gene match: 14. This CDR3 is 17 amino acids long. Germline loops: CDR1 SGHTA, CDR2 FQGNSA. CDR3 nucleotides: TGTGCCAGCAGCTTAGGACTTCGAGGGAGGGCCAAGGATGAGCAGTTCTTC. This sequence encodes CASSLGLRGRAKDEQFF.